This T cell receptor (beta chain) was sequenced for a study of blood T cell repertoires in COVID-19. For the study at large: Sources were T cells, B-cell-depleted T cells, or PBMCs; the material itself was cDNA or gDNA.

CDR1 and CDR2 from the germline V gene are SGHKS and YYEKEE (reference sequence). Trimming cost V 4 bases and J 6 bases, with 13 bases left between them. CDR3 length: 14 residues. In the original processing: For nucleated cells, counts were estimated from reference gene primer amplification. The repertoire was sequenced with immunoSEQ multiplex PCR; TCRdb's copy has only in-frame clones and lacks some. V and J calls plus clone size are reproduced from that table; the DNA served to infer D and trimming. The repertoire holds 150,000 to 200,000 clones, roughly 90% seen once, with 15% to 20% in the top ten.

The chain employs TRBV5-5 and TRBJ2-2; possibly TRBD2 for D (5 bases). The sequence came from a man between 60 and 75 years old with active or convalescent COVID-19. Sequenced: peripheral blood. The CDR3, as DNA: TGTGCCAGCAGCAACCGGGATCCCCCCGGGGAGCTGTTTTTT. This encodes CASSNRDPPGELFF.